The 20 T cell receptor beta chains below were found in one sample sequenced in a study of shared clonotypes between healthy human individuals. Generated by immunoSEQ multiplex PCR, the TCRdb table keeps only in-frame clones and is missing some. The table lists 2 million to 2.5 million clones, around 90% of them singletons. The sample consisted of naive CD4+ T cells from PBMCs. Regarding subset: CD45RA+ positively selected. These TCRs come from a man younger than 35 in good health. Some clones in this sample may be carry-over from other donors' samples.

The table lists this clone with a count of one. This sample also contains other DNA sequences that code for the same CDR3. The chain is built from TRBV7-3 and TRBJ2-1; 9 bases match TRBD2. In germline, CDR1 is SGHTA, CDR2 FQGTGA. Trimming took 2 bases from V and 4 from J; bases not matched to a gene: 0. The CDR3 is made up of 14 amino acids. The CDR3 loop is CASSLAGGYNEQFF. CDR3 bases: TGTGCCAGCAGCTTAGCGGGAGGGTACAATGAGCAGTTCTTC. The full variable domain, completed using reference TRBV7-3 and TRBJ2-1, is GAGVSQTPSNKVTEKGKYVELRCDPISGHTALYWYRQSLGQGPEFLIYFQGTGAADDSGLPNDRFFAVRPEGSVSTLKIQRTERGDSAVYLCASSLAGGYNEQFFGPGTRLTVL.

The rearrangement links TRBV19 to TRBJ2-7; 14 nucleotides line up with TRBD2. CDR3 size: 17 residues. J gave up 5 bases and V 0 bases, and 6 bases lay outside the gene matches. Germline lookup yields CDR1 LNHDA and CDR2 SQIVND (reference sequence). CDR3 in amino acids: CASSIDPGLAGAHEQYF. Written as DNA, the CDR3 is TGTGCCAGTAGTATAGACCCGGGACTAGCGGGAGCCCACGAGCAGTACTTC.

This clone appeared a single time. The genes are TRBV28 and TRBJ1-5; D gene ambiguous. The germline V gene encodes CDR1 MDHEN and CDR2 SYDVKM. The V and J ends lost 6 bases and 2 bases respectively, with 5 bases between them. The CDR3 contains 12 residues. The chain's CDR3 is CASRLRNQPQHF. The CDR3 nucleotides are TGTGCCAGCAGGCTACGCAATCAGCCCCAGCATTTT.

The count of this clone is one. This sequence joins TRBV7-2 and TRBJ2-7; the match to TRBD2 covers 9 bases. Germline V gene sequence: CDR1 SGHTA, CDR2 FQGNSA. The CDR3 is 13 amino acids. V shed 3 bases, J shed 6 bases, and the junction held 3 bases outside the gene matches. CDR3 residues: CASSFGGRVEQYF. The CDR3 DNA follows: TGTGCCAGCAGCTTCGGCGGGAGGGTCGAGCAGTACTTC. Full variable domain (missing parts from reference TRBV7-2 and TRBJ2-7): GAGVSQSPSNKVTEKGKDVELRCDPISGHTALYWYRQSLGQGLEFLIYFQGNSAPDKSGLPSDRFSAERTGGSVSTLTIQRTQQEDSAVYLCASSFGGRVEQYFGPGTRLTVT.

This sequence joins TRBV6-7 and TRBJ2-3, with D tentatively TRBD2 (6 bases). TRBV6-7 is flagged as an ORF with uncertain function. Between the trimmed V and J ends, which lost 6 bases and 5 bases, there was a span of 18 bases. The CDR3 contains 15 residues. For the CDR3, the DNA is TGTGCCAGCAGGCTCTGGAGGGAGGCGGGAGATACGCAGTATTTT. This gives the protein CASRLWREAGDTQYF.

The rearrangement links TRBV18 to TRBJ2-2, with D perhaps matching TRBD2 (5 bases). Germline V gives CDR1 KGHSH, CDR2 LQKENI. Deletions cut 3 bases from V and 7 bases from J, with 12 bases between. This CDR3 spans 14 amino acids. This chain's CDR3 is CASSPSRADGELFF. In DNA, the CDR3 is TGTGCCAGCTCACCGTCTAGAGCGGACGGGGAGCTGTTTTTT.

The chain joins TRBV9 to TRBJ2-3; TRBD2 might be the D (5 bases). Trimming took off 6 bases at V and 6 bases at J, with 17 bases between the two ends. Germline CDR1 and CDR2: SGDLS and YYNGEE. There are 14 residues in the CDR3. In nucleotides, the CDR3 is TGTGCCAGCACCGAGATTGCGGGCGCGGATACGCAGTATTTT. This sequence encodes CASTEIAGADTQYF.

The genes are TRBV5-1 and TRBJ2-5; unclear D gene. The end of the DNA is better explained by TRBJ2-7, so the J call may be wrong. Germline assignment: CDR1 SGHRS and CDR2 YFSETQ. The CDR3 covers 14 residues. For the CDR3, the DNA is TGCGCCAGCAGCTTGGTTCCGGAGACCTACGAGCAGTACTTC. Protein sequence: CASSLVPETYEQYF.

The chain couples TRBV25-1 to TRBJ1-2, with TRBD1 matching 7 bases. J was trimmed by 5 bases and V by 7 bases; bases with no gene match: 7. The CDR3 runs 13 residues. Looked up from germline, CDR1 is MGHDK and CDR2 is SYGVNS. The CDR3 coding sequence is TGTGCCAGCACGTGGGACAGTGCTTATGGCTACACCTTC. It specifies CASTWDSAYGYTF.

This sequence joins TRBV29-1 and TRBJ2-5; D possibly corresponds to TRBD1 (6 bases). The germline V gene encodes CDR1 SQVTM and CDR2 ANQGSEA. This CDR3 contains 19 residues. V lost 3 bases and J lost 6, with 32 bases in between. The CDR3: CSVEAPAAVEGVRWKTQYF. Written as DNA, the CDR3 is TGCAGCGTTGAGGCGCCTGCTGCAGTAGAGGGGGTCCGTTGGAAGACCCAGTACTTC. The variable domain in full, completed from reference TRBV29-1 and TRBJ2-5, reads SAVISQKPSRDICQRGTSLTIQCQVDSQVTMMFWYRQQPGQSLTLIATANQGSEATYESGFVIDKFPISRPNLTFSTLTVSNMSPEDSSIYLCSVEAPAAVEGVRWKTQYFGPGTRLLVL.

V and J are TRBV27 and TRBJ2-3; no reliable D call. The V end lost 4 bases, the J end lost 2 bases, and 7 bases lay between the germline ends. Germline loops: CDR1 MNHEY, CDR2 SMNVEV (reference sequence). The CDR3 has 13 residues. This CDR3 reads CASSYRPTDTQYF. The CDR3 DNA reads TGTGCCAGCAGTTATAGGCCCACAGATACGCAGTATTTT.

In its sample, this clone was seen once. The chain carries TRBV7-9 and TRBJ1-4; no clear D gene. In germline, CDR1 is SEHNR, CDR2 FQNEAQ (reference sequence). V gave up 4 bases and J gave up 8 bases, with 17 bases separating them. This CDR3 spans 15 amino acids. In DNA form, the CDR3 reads TGTGCCAGCAGCTCATCGGGTCCTGGTGGGGAAAAACTGTTTTTT. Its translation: CASSSSGPGGEKLFF.

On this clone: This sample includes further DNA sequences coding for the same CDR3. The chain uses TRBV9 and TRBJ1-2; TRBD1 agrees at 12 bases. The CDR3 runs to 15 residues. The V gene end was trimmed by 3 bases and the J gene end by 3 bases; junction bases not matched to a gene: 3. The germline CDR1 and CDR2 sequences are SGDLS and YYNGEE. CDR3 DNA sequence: TGTGCCAGCAGCGAGGGACAGGGGGCTTACTATGGCTACACCTTC. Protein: CASSEGQGAYYGYTF.

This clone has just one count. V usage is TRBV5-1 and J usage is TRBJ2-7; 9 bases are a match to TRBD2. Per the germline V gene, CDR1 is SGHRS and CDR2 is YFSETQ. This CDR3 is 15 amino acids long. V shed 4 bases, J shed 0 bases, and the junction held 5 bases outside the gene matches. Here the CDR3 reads CASSPELAGSYEQYF. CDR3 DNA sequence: TGCGCCAGCAGCCCCGAACTAGCGGGCTCCTACGAGCAGTACTTC.

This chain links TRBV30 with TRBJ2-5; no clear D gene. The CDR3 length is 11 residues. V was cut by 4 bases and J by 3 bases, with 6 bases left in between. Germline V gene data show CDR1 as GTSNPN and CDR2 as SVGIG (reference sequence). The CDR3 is CAWTEEETQYF. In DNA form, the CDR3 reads TGTGCCTGGACAGAAGAAGAGACCCAGTACTTC.

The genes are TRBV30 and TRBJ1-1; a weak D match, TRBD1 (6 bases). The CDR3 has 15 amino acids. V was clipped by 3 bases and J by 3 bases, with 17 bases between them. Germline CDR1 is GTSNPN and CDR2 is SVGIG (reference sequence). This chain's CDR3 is CAWRVAGGGYTEAFF. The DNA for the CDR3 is TGTGCCTGGAGAGTGGCGGGAGGGGGGTACACTGAAGCTTTCTTT.

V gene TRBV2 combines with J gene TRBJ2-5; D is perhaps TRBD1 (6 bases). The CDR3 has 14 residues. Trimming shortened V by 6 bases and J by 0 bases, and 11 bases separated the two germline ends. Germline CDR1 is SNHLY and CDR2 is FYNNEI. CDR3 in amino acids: CASSLNRDQETQYF. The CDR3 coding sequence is TGTGCCAGCAGCCTGAACAGGGACCAAGAGACCCAGTACTTC.

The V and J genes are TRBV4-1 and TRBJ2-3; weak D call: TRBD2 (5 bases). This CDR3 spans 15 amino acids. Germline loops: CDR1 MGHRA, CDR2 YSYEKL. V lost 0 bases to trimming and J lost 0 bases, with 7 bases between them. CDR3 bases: TGCGCCAGCAGCCAAGAGCGGGCTAGCACAGATACGCAGTATTTT. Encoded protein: CASSQERASTDTQYF.

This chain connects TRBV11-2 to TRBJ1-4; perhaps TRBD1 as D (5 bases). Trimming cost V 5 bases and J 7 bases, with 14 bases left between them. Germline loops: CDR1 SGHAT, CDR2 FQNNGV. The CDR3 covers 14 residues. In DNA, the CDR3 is TGTGCCAGCAGCCGCCTCCCTAGGGGTGAAAAACTGTTTTTT. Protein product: CASSRLPRGEKLFF.

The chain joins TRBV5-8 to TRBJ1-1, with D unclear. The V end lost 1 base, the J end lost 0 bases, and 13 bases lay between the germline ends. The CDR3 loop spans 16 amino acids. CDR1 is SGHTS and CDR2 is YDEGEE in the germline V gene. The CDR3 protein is CASSLLRESMNTEAFF. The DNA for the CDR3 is TGTGCCAGCAGCTTGCTAAGGGAGAGCATGAACACTGAAGCTTTCTTT.